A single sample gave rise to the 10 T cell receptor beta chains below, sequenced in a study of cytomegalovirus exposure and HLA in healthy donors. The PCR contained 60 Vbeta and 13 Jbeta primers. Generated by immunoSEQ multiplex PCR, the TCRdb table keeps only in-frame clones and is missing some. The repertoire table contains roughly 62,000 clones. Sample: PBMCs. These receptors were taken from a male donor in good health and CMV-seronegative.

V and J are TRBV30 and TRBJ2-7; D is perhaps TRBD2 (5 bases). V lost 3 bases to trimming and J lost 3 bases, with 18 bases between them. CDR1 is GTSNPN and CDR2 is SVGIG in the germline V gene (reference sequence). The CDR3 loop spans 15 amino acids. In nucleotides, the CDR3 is TGTGCCTGGAGAGCGGCCCGGTGGGGTGACTACGAGCAGTACTTC. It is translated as CAWRAARWGDYEQYF.

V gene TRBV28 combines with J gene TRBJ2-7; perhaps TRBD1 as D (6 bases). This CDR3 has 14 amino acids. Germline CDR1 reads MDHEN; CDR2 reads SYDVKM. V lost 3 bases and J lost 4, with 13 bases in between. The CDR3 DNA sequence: TGTGCCAGCAGTTTTCCACAGGGAAGGTACGAGCAGTACTTC. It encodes CASSFPQGRYEQYF.

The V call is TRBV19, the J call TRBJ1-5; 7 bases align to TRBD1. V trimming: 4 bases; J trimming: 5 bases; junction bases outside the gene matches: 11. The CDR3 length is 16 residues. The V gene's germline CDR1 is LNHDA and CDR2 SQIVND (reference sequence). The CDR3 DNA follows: TGTGCCAGTAGTACAAGACAGGGTTGGCGGGATCAGCCCCAGCATTTT. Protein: CASSTRQGWRDQPQHF.

CDR3 sequence reads: CASMRGRQSAQHF. The CDR3 nucleotides read TGTGCCAGCATGCGGGGGAGGCAATCAGCCCAGCATTTT. The V gene is TRBV27, the J gene TRBJ1-5; a possible D gene is TRBD1 (5 bases). The ends were cut back, 7 bases at V and 11 bases at J, with 18 bases in the middle. Germline CDR1 and CDR2: MNHEY and SMNVEV (reference sequence). The CDR3 totals 13 residues.

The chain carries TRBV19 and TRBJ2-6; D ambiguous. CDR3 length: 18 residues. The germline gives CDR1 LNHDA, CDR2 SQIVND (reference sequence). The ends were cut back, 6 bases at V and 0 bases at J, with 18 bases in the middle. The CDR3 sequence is CASSPISSVLSGANVLTF. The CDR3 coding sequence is TGTGCCAGTAGCCCCATCTCCAGTGTCCTCTCTGGGGCCAACGTCCTGACTTTC.

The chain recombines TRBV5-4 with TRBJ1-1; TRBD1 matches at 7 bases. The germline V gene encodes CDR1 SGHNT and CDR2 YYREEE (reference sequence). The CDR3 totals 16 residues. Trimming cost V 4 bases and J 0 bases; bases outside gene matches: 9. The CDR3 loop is CASSAGLTGLNTEAFF. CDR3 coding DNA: TGTGCCAGCAGCGCTGGTTTGACAGGGCTGAACACTGAAGCTTTCTTT. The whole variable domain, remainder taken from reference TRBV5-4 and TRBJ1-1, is ETGVTQSPTHLIKTRGQQVTLRCSSQSGHNTVSWYQQALGQGPQFIFQYYREEENGRGNFPPRFSGLQFPNYSSELNVNALELDDSALYLCASSAGLTGLNTEAFFGQGTRLTVV.

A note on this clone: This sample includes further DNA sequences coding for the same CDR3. CDR3 amino acids: CASSLLGSAYDTQYF. In DNA form, the CDR3 reads TGTGCCAGCAGCTTACTTGGAAGCGCTTACGATACGCAGTATTTT. The rearrangement uses TRBV5-6 and TRBJ2-3; D remains ambiguous. The CDR3 is made up of 15 amino acids. V lost 2 bases, J lost 6 bases, and 16 bases lay in between. Germline-derived CDR1 and CDR2 are SGHDT and YYEEEE. The variable domain in full, with the rest retrieved from reference TRBV5-6 and TRBJ2-3, is DAGVTQSPTHLIKTRGQQVTLRCSPKSGHDTVSWYQQALGQGPQFIFQYYEEEERQRGNFPDRFSGHQFPNYSSELNVNALLLGDSALYLCASSLLGSAYDTQYFGPGTRLTVL.

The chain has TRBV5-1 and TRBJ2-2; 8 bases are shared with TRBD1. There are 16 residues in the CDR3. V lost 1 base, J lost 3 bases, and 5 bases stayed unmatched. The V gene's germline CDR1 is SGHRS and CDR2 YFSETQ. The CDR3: CASSLLDRGDTGELFF. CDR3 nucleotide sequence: TGCGCCAGCAGCTTGTTAGACAGGGGTGACACCGGGGAGCTGTTTTTT.

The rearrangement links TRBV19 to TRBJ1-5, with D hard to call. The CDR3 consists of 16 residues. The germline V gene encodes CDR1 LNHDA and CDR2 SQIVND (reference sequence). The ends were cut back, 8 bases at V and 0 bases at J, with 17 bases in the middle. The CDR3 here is CASSPRGRVSNQPQHF. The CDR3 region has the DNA TGTGCCAGTTCCCCCCGGGGTCGGGTTAGCAATCAGCCCCAGCATTTT.

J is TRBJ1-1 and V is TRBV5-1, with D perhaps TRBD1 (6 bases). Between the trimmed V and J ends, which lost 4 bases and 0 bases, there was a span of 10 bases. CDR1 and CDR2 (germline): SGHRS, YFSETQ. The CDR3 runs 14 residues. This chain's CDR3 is CASSGGIMNTEAFF. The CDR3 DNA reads TGCGCCAGCAGCGGGGGCATTATGAACACTGAAGCTTTCTTT.